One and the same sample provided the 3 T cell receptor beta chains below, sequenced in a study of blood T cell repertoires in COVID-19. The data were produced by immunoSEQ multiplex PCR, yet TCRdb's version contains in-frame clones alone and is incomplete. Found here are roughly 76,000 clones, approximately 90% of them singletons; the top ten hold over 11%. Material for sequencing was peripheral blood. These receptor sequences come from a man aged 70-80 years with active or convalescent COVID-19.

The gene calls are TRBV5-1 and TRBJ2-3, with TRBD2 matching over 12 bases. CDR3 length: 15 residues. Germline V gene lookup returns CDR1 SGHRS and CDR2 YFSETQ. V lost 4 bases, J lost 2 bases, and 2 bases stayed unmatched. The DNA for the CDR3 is TGCGCCAGCAGCACTAGCGGGAGGAACACAGATACGCAGTATTTT. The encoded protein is CASSTSGRNTDTQYF.

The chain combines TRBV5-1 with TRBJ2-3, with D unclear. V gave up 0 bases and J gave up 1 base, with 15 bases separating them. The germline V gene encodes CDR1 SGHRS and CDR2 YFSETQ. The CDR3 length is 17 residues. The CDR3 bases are TGCGCCAGCAGCTTGGGATCTACCTCCTCTGGCACAGATACGCAGTATTTT. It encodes CASSLGSTSSGTDTQYF.

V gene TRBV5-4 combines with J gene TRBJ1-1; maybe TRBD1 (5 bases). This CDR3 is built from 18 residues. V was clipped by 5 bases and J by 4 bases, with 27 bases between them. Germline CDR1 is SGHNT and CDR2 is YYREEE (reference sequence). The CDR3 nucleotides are TGTGCCAGCAGTCTCGGGACTGTCGAGGCTCCTGGGAGCACTGAAGCTTTCTTT. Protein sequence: CASSLGTVEAPGSTEAFF.